Here is one T cell receptor (beta chain) with its context. This clonotype has at least ten counts. The target of this receptor is not known. No per-base quality is available; no much larger clone lies one base away. TCRbeta-specific cDNA was reverse-transcribed from approximately 500 ng total RNA using a constant-region primer and ProtoScript II reverse transcriptase. Three nested multiplex PCR rounds, following a slightly modified ARM-PCR procedure, were used to build the TCRbeta libraries. Multiplex TRBV1-TRBV30 forward primers and a Cbeta reverse primer were used in the first two PCR rounds, each of which was run for approximately 10 cycles. Sample barcodes and Illumina adapters were added in a final 25-cycle PCR using Deep VentR polymerase. Before sequencing, amplicons of 200-500 bp were purified from gel using a QIAquick gel extraction kit. TCRbeta amplicons were sequenced on an Illumina HiSeq 2500 with 250-bp paired-end reads. Per the original workflow: Reads were quality-trimmed with Trimmomatic v0.33, and paired reads were merged with FLASH v1.2.11 to recover full CDR3 sequences. V, D and J germline segments were assigned to the rearranged TCRbeta sequences by MiGEC v1.2.1b. Clonotype statistics, along with Shannon-Wiener diversity indices, were calculated using VDJtools v1.0.0. To cut down on sampling bias, every analysis after diversity analysis relied on just the 250 most abundant clonotypes from each sample. TCRdb reran the public reads through fastp at Q25 and MiXCR, keeping productive beta chains. Each record represents a unique CDR3 protein, reported with the most common genes and DNA among its rows. TCRdb, not the original authors, processed these V and J calls. The table for this sample lists a few hundred thousand distinct CDR3 sequences; 45% to 70% of them were counted only once. The ten largest make up over 15% of the sample.

The CDR3 covers 15 residues, taking in both the cysteine and the phenylalanine. The sequence is cut down to CDR3 DNA, 45 bases in frame from base 1. V has 3 bases trimmed and J has 7 bases trimmed; junction bases matching no gene number 4. These data belong to a study of tumor-infiltrating lymphocytes in primary liver carcinoma (dated by TCRdb to the late 2010s). General notes on the study: Four or five patients with histopathologically diagnosed primary liver carcinoma underwent surgical resection in China between November 2015 and 2016. A total of 35 or so specimens from 5 patients underwent TCRbeta repertoire sequencing, comprising around 25 tumor regions, 5 adjacent noncancerous liver tissues and 5 peripheral blood samples. Of the five patients (three men and two women, aged 30 to 69 years), four had hepatocellular carcinoma and one had combined HCC and intrahepatic cholangiocarcinoma. Samples yielded roughly 3.5 to 7.13 million productive TCRbeta reads; read depth did not differ significantly between tissue types. High reproducibility was observed for the technical replicate repertoires, with mean shared-clone rates about 0.92 and correlation coefficients above 0.95. The five patients had tumors of stage T1-T3 N0M0, with maximum diameters ranging from roughly 4.2 to 10 cm. The study combined TCRbeta repertoire sequencing, expression microarrays and whole-exome sequencing across five regions of each liver tumor, with adjacent normal tissue and blood.

TRIzol reagent was used to extract blood RNA from unsorted whole blood, while the DNeasy Blood & Tissue kit provided the germline DNA. At the time of sampling, the patients were treatment-naive and had chronic HBV infection. Approximately 3.9 milliliters of peripheral blood were collected into K2EDTA tubes before surgery. Results and caveats for the whole study, not just this receptor: Only 4 or 5 patients were included in the study, and the authors note that the findings should be validated in a larger study. Compared with blood, tumors had a significantly larger share of the repertoire taken up by the top 250 clones (p = 0.039). Because the samples were bulk and unsorted, CD4+ and CD8+ T cell repertoires could not be compared. Pairs of tumor regions showed greater repertoire overlap (mean 36%) than tumor-adjacent pairs (about 17%) or tumor-blood pairs (roughly 15%), which is consistent with antigen-driven expansion. Because sequencing covered only the TCR beta chain and unpaired alpha chains were not captured, true repertoire diversity is likely underestimated.

The origin of this receptor is a young woman with primary liver carcinoma and hepatitis B virus infection. The specimen was peripheral blood. Recombination linked TRBV12-3 or TRBV12-4 to TRBJ1-6; 9 bases in between match TRBD1. The nucleotide sequence is given as TGTGCCAGCAGTTTCGCGGGACAGGGAAATTCACCCCTCCACTTT. Its translation reads: CASSFAGQGNSPLHF.